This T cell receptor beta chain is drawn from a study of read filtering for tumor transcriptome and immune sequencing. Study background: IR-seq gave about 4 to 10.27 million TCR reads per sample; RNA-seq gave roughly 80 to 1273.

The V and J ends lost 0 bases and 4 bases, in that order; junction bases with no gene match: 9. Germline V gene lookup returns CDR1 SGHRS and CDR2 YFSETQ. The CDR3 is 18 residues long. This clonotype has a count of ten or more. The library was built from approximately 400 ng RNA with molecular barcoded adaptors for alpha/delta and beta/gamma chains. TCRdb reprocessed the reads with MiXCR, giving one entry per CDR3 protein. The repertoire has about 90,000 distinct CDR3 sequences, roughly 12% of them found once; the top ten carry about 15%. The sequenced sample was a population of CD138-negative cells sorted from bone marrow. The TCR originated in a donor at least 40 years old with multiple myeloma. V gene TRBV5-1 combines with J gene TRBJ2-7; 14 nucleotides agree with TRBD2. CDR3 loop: CASSLGLAGGPHPYEQYF. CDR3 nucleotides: TGCGCCAGCAGCTTGGGACTAGCGGGAGGGCCTCATCCGTACGAGCAGTACTTC.